This TCR beta chain is drawn from a study of T cell repertoires in aging, cancer and after chemotherapy. Broader study findings: Untreated cancer patients had significantly lower blood TCR diversity than age-matched healthy donors.

Multiplex touch-down PCR with TRB-A/B primers amplified rearranged V-D-J TRB sequences. A single record per CDR3 protein comes from TCRdb applying MiXCR to the multiplex PCR reads. The table has under 12,000 distinct CDR3 sequences, 25% to 35% seen once. The template was genomic DNA from peripheral blood, not RNA. Between the trimmed V and J ends, which lost 4 bases and 7 bases, there was a span of 16 bases. The germline gives CDR1 SGHAT, CDR2 FQNNGV. The length of the CDR3 is 14 residues. The sample holds a few counts of this clonotype. Its target is unknown. The chain combines TRBV11-2 with TRBJ1-1; D not resolved. Material: blood. The receptor was derived from a human donor in good health. The CDR3 sequence: CASSSLRASSEAFF. Written as DNA, the CDR3 is TGTGCCAGCAGCTCCCTAAGGGCCTCAAGTGAAGCTTTCTTT.